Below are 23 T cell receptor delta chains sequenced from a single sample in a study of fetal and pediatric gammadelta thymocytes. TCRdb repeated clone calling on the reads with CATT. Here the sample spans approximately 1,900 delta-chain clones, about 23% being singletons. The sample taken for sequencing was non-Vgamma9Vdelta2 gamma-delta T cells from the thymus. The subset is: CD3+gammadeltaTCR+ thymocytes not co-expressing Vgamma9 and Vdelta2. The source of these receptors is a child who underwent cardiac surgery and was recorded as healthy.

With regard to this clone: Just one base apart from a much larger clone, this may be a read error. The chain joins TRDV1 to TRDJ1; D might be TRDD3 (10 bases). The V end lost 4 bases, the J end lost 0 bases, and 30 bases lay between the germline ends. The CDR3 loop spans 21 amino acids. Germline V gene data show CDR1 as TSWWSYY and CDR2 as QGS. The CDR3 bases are TGTGCTCTTGGGGGCCGACCTTCCTACGTTGGGGGATACACCCACACCGATAAACTCATCTTT. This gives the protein CALGGRPSYVGGYTHTDKLIF.

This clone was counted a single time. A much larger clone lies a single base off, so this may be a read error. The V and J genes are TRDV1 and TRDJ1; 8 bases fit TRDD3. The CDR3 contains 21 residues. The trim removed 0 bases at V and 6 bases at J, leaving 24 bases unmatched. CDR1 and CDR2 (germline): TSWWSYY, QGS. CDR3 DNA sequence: TGTGCTCTTGGGGAACTTTTGATTGGAAACTGGGGGGCTATCGGCGTTCATAAACTCATCTTT. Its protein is CALGELLIGNWGAIGVHKLIF.

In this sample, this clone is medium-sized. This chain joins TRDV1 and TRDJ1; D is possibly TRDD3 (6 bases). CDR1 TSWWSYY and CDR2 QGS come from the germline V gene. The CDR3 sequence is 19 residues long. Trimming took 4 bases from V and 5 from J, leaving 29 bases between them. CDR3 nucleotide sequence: TGTGCTCTTGGGGGCCGGCGGCCTTTAGGGGGAATGGGGGGTGATAAACTCATCTTT. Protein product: CALGGRRPLGGMGGDKLIF.

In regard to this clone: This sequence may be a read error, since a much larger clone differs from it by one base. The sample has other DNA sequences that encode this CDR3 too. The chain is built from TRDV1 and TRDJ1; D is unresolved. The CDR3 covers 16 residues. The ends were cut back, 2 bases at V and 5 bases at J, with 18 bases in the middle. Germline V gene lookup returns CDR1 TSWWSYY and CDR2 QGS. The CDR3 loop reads CALGETSPLYSDKLIF. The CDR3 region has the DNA TGTGCTCTTGGGGAAACGTCCCCCCTATACTCTGATAAACTCATCTTT.

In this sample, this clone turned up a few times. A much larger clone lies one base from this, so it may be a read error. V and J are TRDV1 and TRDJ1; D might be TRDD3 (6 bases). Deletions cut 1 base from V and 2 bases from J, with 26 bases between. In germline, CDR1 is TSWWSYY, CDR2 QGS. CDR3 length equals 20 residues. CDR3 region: CALGEPLSQGIWTETDKLIF. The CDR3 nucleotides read TGTGCTCTTGGGGAACCCCTGTCCCAAGGGATATGGACTGAGACCGATAAACTCATCTTT.

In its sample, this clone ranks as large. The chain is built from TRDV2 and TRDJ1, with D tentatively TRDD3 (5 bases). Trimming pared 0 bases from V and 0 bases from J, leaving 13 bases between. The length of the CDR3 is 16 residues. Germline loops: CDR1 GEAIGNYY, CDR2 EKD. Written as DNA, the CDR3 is TGTGCCTGTGACACCGGCAGGGATTTCGACACCGATAAACTCATCTTT. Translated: CACDTGRDFDTDKLIF.

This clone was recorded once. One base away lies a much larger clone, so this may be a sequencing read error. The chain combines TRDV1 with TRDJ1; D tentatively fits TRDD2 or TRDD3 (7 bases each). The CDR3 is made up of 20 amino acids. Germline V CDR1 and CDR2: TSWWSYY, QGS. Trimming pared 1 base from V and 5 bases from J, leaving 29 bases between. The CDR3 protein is CALGEPLPSFPGGRADKLIF. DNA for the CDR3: TGTGCTCTTGGGGAACCCCTTCCTTCCTTCCCTGGGGGCCGCGCGGATAAACTCATCTTT.

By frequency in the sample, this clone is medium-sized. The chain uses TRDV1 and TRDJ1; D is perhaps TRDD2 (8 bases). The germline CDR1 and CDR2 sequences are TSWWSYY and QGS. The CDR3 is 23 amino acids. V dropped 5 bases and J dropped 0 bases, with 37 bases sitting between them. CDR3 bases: TGTGCTCTTGGGACCTCACACCTTCCTATTGTTCCCCCTTACTGGGGTTACACCGATAAACTCATCTTT. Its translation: CALGTSHLPIVPPYWGYTDKLIF.

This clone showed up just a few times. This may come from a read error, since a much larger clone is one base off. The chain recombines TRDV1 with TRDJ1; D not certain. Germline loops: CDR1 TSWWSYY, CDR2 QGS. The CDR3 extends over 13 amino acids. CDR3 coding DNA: TGTGCTCTTGAGGAACCCTCCCAATATAAACTCATCTTT. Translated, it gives CALEEPSQYKLIF.

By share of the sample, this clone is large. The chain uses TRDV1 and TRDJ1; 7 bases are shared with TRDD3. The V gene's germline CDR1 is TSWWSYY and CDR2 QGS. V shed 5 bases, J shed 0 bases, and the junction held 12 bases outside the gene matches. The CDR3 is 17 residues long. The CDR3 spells CALGNDWGHMYTDKLIF. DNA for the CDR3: TGTGCTCTTGGGAACGACTGGGGCCATATGTACACCGATAAACTCATCTTT.

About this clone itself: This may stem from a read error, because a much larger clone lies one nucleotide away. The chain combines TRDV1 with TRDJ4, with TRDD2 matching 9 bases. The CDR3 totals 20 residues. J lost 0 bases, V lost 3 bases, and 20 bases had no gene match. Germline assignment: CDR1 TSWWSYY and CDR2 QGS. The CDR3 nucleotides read TGTGCTCTTGGGGACCTGGCCTTCCTACGGGAGGATACGCTGGCCAGACCCCTGATCTTT. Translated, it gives CALGDLAFLREDTLARPLIF.

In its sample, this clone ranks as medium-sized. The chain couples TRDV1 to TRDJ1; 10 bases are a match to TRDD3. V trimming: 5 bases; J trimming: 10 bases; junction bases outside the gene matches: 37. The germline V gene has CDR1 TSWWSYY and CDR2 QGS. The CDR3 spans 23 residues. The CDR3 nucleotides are TGTGCTCTTGGGAAACGATCCTTCCCCACCCCGTGGTGGGGGATACCGGCGGGTAGTGGACTCATCTTT. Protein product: CALGKRSFPTPWWGIPAGSGLIF.

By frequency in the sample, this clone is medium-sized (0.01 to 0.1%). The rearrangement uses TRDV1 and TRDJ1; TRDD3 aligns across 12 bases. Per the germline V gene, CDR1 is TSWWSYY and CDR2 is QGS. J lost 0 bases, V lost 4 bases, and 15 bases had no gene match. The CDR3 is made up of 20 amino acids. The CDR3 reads CALGVHPALGDTSYTDKLIF. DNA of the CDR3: TGTGCTCTTGGGGTGCACCCTGCACTGGGGGATACTTCATACACCGATAAACTCATCTTT.

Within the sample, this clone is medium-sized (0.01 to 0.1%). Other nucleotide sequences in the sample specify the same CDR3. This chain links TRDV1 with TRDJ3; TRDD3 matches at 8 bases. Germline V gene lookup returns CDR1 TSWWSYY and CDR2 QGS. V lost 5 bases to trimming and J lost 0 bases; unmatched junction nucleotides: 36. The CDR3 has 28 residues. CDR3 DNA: TGTGCTCTTGGGCCACCTCTTCCCCCCCGCTCCTTGGCGGTACTGGGGGGCCTGAGCTCCTGGGACACCCGACAGATGTTTTTC. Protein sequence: CALGPPLPPRSLAVLGGLSSWDTRQMFF.

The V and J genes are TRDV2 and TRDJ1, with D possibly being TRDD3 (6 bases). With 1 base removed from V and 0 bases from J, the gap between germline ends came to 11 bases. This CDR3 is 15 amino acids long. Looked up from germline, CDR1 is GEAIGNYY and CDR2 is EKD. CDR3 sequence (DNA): TGTGCCTGTGACACGGCTGGGGCCGACACCGATAAACTCATCTTT. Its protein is CACDTAGADTDKLIF.

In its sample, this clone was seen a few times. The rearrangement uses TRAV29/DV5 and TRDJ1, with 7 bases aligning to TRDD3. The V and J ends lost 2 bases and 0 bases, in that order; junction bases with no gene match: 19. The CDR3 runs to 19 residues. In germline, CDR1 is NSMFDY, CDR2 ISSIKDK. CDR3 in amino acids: CAASIFPANGGFNTDKLIF. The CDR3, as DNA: TGTGCAGCAAGTATATTCCCGGCCAACGGGGGATTCAACACCGATAAACTCATCTTT.

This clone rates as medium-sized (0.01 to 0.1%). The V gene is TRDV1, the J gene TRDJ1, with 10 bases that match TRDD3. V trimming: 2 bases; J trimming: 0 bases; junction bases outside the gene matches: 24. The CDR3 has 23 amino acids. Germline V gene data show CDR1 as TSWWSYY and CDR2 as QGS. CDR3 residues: CALGESRKRRNWGIREYTDKLIF. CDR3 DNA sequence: TGTGCTCTTGGGGAAAGTCGGAAGCGAAGGAACTGGGGGATCCGGGAGTACACCGATAAACTCATCTTT.

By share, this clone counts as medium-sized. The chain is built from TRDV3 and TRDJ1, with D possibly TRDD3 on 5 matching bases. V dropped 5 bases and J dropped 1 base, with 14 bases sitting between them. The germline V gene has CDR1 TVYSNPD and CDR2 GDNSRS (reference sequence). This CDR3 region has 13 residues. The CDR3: CAPHQGGTDKLIF. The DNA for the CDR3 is TGTGCCCCTCACCAAGGGGGCACCGATAAACTCATCTTT.

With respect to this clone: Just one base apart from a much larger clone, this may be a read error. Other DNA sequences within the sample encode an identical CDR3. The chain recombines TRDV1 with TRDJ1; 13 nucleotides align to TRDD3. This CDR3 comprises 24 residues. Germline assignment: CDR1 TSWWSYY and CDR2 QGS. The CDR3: CALGEIKLPTADWGIRGYTDKLIF. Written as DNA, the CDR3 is TGTGCTCTTGGGGAAATAAAACTTCCTACGGCTGACTGGGGGATACGCGGGTACACTGATAAACTCATCTTT.

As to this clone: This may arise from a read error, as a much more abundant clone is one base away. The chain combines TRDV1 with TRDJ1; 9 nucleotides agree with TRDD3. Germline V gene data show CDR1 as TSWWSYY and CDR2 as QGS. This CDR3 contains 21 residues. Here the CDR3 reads CALGALPETSFRGYGADTLIF. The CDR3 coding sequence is TGTGCTCTTGGGGCTCTTCCCGAAACTTCCTTTAGGGGATACGGTGCCGATACACTCATCTTT.

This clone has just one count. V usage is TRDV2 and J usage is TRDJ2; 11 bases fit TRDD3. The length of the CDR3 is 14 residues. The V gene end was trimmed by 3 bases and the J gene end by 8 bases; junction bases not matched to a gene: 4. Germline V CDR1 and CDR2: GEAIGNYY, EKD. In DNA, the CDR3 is TGTGCCTGTGACGCGTTGGGGGATACGGCACAACTCTTCTTT. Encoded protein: CACDALGDTAQLFF.

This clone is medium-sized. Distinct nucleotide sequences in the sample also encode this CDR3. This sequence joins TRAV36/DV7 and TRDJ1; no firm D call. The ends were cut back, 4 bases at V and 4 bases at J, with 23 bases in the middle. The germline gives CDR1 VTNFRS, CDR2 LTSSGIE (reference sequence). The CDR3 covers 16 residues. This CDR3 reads CAVSPPAGKGFDKLIF. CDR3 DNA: TGTGCTGTGTCCCCCCCCGCTGGTAAGGGTTTCGATAAACTCATCTTT. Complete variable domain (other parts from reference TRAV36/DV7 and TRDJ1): EDKVVQSPLSLVVHEGDTVTLNCSYEVTNFRSLLWYKQEKKAPTFLFMLTSSGIEKKSGRLSSILDKKELSSILNITATQTGDSAIYLCAVSPPAGKGFDKLIFGKGTRVTVEP.

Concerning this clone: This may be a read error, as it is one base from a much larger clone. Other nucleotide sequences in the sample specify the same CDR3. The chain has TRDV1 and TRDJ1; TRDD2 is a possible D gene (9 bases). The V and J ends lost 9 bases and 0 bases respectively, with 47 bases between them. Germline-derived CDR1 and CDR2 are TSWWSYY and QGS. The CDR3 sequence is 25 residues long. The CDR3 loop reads CALLLARPSYVGGGSGGSYTDKLIF. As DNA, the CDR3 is TGTGCTCTCCTATTAGCGAGGCCTTCCTACGTGGGTGGGGGATCGGGAGGGTCGTACACCGATAAACTCATCTTT.